This TCR beta chain is from a study of T cell responses to AZD1222 COVID-19 vaccine (dated by TCRdb to the early 2020s). At the level of the whole study: AZD1222 recipients with second doses at about 4 weeks or about 12 weeks were pooled, because spike-specific TCR depth and breadth did not differ between schedules. Trial participants were enrolled by age into subgroups of 18-55, 56-69 and 70-plus years, and roughly 160, 29 and 62 TCR-sequenced participants, respectively, were included in these subgroups. A total of under 250 trial participants underwent TCR sequencing, of whom more than 200 had received two doses of AZD1222 and around 26 had received two doses of the MenACWY control vaccine. What the research found in general, with its limitations: Because no day 14 peak-response samples were available, the repertoires could be characterized only after the peak T cell response. Reportedly, close to half of the unique spike-specific TCRs recognized epitopes lying outside the regions that are mutated in the B.1.351 and B.1.1.7 variants. Participants were mostly white British, with more females than males. The authors suggested clonal diversity may have been underestimated. The vaccine-associated CD4 TCRs covered the entire spike protein, and the dominant responses fell in regions 160-218 and 743-854. Only five or six AZD1222 recipients were SARS-CoV-2 seropositive at baseline, limiting conclusions about previously exposed vaccinees. The 56-69-year group was small, and its depth increase did not reach significance, likely because of low power. After two AZD1222 doses, both the breadth and the depth of spike-specific TCRs were significantly higher than at day 0 and than in MenACWY recipients.

Details on this clone: Its antigen specificity is not known. No base-level quality is on record; no much larger clone is a single base apart.

The CDR3 regions of human TCRbeta chains were analyzed by immunosequencing. Per the original workflow: TCRs in the repertoires were matched against a reference library of SARS-CoV-2-specific TCRs that had been generated with the MIRA antigen-specificity platform. Breadth meant the fraction of unique TCRs that were SARS-CoV-2-associated, whereas depth meant the fraction of total T cells that were SARS-CoV-2-associated. Using the MIRA data, each spike-specific TCR was mapped to the spike region that the TCR reacts to and placed in a CD4 or CD8 class. Log10-transformed breadth and depth values were compared by one-way ANOVA with Sidak's multiple comparisons tests. Drawn from immuneACCESS, this table holds only the in-frame rearrangements with V and J called that TCRdb kept. Clones are partly lost; checked studies trace under half to an unresolved V gene and leave the rest unexplained. V and J calls plus clone size are reproduced from that table; the DNA served to infer D and trimming. This sample is represented by around 150,000 clones; about 90% of them were singletons. The ten largest clones represent 1.5% to 2% of the sample.

The CDR3 covers 15 residues, taking in both the cysteine and the phenylalanine. Just CDR3 DNA is preserved here, 45 bases in frame from base 1. Ends trimmed: V by 3 bases, J by 2 bases; bases unmatched to a gene: 6. As encoded in the germline V gene, CDR1 is MNHNS while CDR2 is SASEGT. The sample's time point label, decoded: baseline before first vaccination. The vaccinee samples were drawn from two UK trials, COV001 and COV002, one of which was a single-blind randomized controlled phase 2/3 trial testing AZD1222 (ChAdOx1 nCoV-19) in healthy adults. For TCRbeta chain sequencing, PBMC samples were collected from trial participants at day 0 and at day 28 after the second dose.

The TCR sequence derives from an adult in good health. The rearranged segments are TRBV6-1 and TRBJ2-7; 8 junctional bases match TRBD1. The source material was peripheral blood, sampled on day 0 of AZD1222 vaccination. The DNA sequence is given as TGTGCCAGCAGTGACACTACAGGGGGTCCCTACGAGCAGTACTTC. This codes for CASSDTTGGPYEQYF.